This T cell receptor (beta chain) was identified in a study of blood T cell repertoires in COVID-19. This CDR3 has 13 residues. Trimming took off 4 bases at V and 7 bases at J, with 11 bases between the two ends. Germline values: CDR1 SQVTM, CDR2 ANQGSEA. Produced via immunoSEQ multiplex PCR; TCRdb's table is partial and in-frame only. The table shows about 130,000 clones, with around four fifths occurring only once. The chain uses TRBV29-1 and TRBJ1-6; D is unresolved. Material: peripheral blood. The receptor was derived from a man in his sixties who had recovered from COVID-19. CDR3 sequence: CSVGKGGNSPLHF. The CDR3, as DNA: TGCAGCGTTGGAAAGGGCGGGAATTCACCCCTCCACTTT.